The 6 T cell receptor beta chains listed next were all sequenced from one sample in a study of blood T cell repertoires in COVID-19. Profiled with immunoSEQ multiplex PCR; TCRdb holds only in-frame clones, not every one. In the table there are 100,000 to 150,000 clones, around nine tenths of which are singletons. What was sequenced was peripheral blood. The receptors stem from a man aged 70-80 years with active COVID-19.

The chain is built from TRBV5-1 and TRBJ2-7; 9 bases line up with TRBD1. Germline values: CDR1 SGHRS, CDR2 YFSETQ. The CDR3 consists of 15 residues. The junction had 12 bases not matched to a gene; V was cut back by 4 bases and J by 7 bases. The CDR3 DNA sequence: TGCGCCAGCAGCAAGGGACAGGGAACTACGGGGGAGCAGTACTTC. The encoded protein is CASSKGQGTTGEQYF.

This chain links TRBV6-6 with TRBJ2-1, with TRBD2 matching over 10 bases. Germline V CDR1 and CDR2: MNHNY, SVGAGI (reference sequence). The CDR3 totals 13 residues. The J segment lost 4 bases and the V segment lost 9 bases, leaving 3 bases of the junction unmatched. The CDR3 spells CASTSGTYNEQFF. The CDR3 DNA is TGTGCCAGTACTAGCGGGACATACAATGAGCAGTTCTTC.

In its sample, this clone was seen once. This chain connects TRBV19 to TRBJ1-5, with D possibly matching TRBD1 (6 bases). Germline CDR1 reads LNHDA; CDR2 reads SQIVND (reference sequence). Trimming stripped 6 bases from V and 3 bases from J, with 18 bases between. The CDR3 extends over 16 amino acids. The CDR3 region is CASSRQDGGSNQPQHF. For the CDR3, the DNA is TGTGCCAGTAGCCGACAGGATGGGGGTTCCAATCAGCCCCAGCATTTT.

The chain combines TRBV5-5 with TRBJ2-3; TRBD2 matches at 7 bases. CDR1 SGHKS and CDR2 YYEKEE come from the germline V gene (reference sequence). V shed 1 base, J shed 2 bases, and the junction held 4 bases outside the gene matches. This CDR3 comprises 15 residues. CDR3 nucleotide sequence: TGTGCCAGCAGCTTGCGGCTAGCGGACACAGATACGCAGTATTTT. Amino acid sequence: CASSLRLADTDTQYF.

The chain is built from TRBV2 and TRBJ1-2; TRBD1 matches at 7 bases. The junction had 4 bases not matched to a gene; V was cut back by 5 bases and J by 4 bases. The germline gives CDR1 SNHLY, CDR2 FYNNEI. The CDR3 has 13 residues. The CDR3 loop is CASSQGQRYGYTF. CDR3 DNA sequence: TGTGCCAGCAGTCAGGGACAGCGCTATGGCTACACCTTC.

The chain uses TRBV27 and TRBJ2-2, with 7 bases fitting TRBD2. Trimming at V came to 4 bases and at J to 6 bases, leaving 5 bases not matched to a gene. Germline CDR1 and CDR2: MNHEY and SMNVEV (reference sequence). The CDR3 is 14 amino acids. The chain's CDR3 is CASSWVGGAGELFF. The DNA of the CDR3 is TGTGCCAGCAGTTGGGTGGGAGGGGCCGGGGAGCTGTTTTTT.